One sample yielded the 11 T cell receptor beta chains listed below, sequenced in a study of blood T cell repertoires in COVID-19. Profiled with immunoSEQ multiplex PCR; TCRdb holds only in-frame clones, not every one. The profile covers some 240,000 clones, with more than 75% appearing a single time and under 7% taken by the ten largest. Sequenced material: PBMCs or T cells enriched from blood (not recorded which). The origin of the receptors is a woman between 45 and 65 years old who had been exposed to COVID-19.

This clone was recorded a few times. The chain employs TRBV19 and TRBJ2-7, with 8 nucleotides matching TRBD1. The length of the CDR3 is 15 residues. Trimming took 3 bases from V and 3 from J; bases not matched to a gene: 7. Germline V gives CDR1 LNHDA, CDR2 SQIVND (reference sequence). CDR3 residues: CASSIGTGRYYEQYF. The DNA for the CDR3 is TGTGCCAGTAGTATCGGGACAGGAAGATACTACGAGCAGTACTTC.

V gene TRBV19 combines with J gene TRBJ2-4; TRBD1 matches 12 bases. CDR3 length equals 17 residues. V gave up 3 bases and J gave up 8 bases; unmatched junction bases: 11. Germline V lookup: CDR1 LNHDA, CDR2 SQIVND (reference sequence). The CDR3 DNA reads TGTGCCAGTAGTATTGATGGGACAGGGGGCGCCCGGTACATTCAGTACTTC. Its protein product is CASSIDGTGGARYIQYF.

The CDR3 coding sequence is TGTGCCTGGACTAGGTCCTACAATGAGCAGTTCTTC. Translating it yields CAWTRSYNEQFF. The chain combines TRBV30 with TRBJ2-1; D is ambiguous. CDR1 is GTSNPN and CDR2 is SVGIG in the germline V gene (reference sequence). V lost 4 bases to trimming and J lost 1 base, with 5 bases between them. The CDR3 covers 12 residues.

Worth noting for this clone: This sample includes further DNA sequences coding for the same CDR3. This rearrangement joins TRBV5-1 to TRBJ2-7; no clear D gene. Germline V CDR1 and CDR2: SGHRS, YFSETQ. This CDR3 has 13 residues. Trimming took off 0 bases at V and 4 bases at J, with 8 bases between the two ends. This chain's CDR3 is CASSLVEDYEQYF. CDR3 nucleotide sequence: TGCGCCAGCAGCTTGGTAGAGGATTACGAGCAGTACTTC.

The chain joins TRBV5-1 to TRBJ2-5, with D possibly matching TRBD1 (6 bases). The V end lost 4 bases, the J end lost 3 bases, and 13 bases lay between the germline ends. Germline CDR1 reads SGHRS; CDR2 reads YFSETQ. The CDR3 is 14 residues long. CDR3 bases: TGCGCCAGCAGCCCTAATACAGGGAAAGAGACCCAGTACTTC. It codes for CASSPNTGKETQYF.

The gene calls are TRBV30 and TRBJ1-2; D ambiguous. V was shortened by 3 bases and J by 2 bases, with 13 bases between the two germline ends. The CDR3 is 14 residues long. Germline V CDR1 and CDR2: GTSNPN, SVGIG (reference sequence). CDR3 amino acids: CAWSPSDLNYGYTF. DNA of the CDR3: TGTGCCTGGAGCCCCTCGGACTTAAACTATGGCTACACCTTC.

This clone has more than one count but fewer than ten. The chain uses TRBV19 and TRBJ1-6, with D maybe TRBD1 (6 bases). Trimming left V 4 bases short and J 0 bases short, with 10 bases between. CDR3 length equals 16 residues. The germline gives CDR1 LNHDA, CDR2 SQIVND (reference sequence). In DNA, the CDR3 is TGTGCCAGTAGTACCTCAGGGGACTCCTATAATTCACCCCTCCACTTT. Translating it yields CASSTSGDSYNSPLHF. The full variable domain, rest sourced from reference TRBV19 and TRBJ1-6, is DGGITQSPKYLFRKEGQNVTLSCEQNLNHDAMYWYRQDPGQGLRLIYYSQIVNDFQKGDIAEGYSVSREKKESFPLTVTSAQKNPTAFYLCASSTSGDSYNSPLHFGNGTRLTVT.

The rearrangement joins TRBV2 to TRBJ1-2; D is undetermined. V lost 8 bases to trimming and J lost 7 bases, with 20 bases between them. The germline CDR1 and CDR2 sequences are SNHLY and FYNNEI. The CDR3 covers 14 residues. For the CDR3, the DNA is TGTGCCAGCCTACCCCTCCTCTTCCTAGCTGGCTACACCTTC. It translates to CASLPLLFLAGYTF.

This clone was seen only once. CDR3 bases: TGTGCCAGCAGCGTGACAGGGGCCTACAATGAGCAGTTCTTC. This encodes CASSVTGAYNEQFF. The gene calls are TRBV9 and TRBJ2-1, with TRBD1 identical over 8 bases. Germline lookup yields CDR1 SGDLS and CDR2 YYNGEE. With V trimmed by 2 bases and J by 2 bases, 0 bases remained unmatched. This CDR3 has 14 amino acids.

This clone was recorded once. The gene calls are TRBV2 and TRBJ2-3, with 13 nucleotides matching TRBD2. The CDR3 runs 16 residues. With V trimmed by 6 bases and J by 1 base, 4 bases remained unmatched. Germline V lookup: CDR1 SNHLY, CDR2 FYNNEI. CDR3 DNA sequence: TGTGCCAGCAGAAGGACTAGCGGGGGCCGCACAGATACGCAGTATTTT. Amino acids: CASRRTSGGRTDTQYF.

V usage is TRBV27 and J usage is TRBJ1-5, with 7 bases identical to TRBD1. The V segment lost 6 bases and the J segment 0 bases; nucleotides outside the gene matches: 5. CDR1 is MNHEY and CDR2 is SMNVEV in the germline V gene (reference sequence). The CDR3 is made up of 15 amino acids. The CDR3 DNA sequence: TGTGCCAGCAGGACGGACAGGAATAGCAATCAGCCCCAGCATTTT. This translates into CASRTDRNSNQPQHF.